These T cell receptor beta chains were read from a single sample in a study of blood T cell repertoires in COVID-19. Clones were read by immunoSEQ multiplex PCR, and TCRdb kept only the in-frame ones, dropping some. The table shows about 190,000 clones, with 70% to 85% occurring only once. Sequencing input: peripheral blood. The receptors come from a woman aged 45-65 years with acute or convalescent COVID-19. Both conserved end residues are part of each CDR3. Where a row states a size, it is once, few, many or the class of an expanded clone; other rows omit it.

cdr3_aa	j_call	clone_size	cdr3_length	v_call
CATSDLDREPYNEQFF	TRBJ2-1	-	16	TRBV24-1
CASRSSHRQAGANVLTF	TRBJ2-6	-	17	TRBV27
CASSYRTGTDTQYF	TRBJ2-3	-	14	TRBV19
CSVGWAYGYTF	TRBJ1-2	once	11	TRBV29-1
CASSVGVTGNQPQHF	TRBJ1-5	-	15	TRBV2
CASSIDSSNYGYTF	TRBJ1-2	-	14	TRBV6-5
CASSRTATNEKLFF	TRBJ1-4	once	14	TRBV6-5
CASSSQYNEQFF	TRBJ2-1	-	12	TRBV27
CASGAKQYGYTF	TRBJ1-2	-	12	TRBV12-5
CASSFRGFGEQYF	TRBJ2-7	-	13	TRBV7-2
CASSRLTGDSTDTQYF	TRBJ2-3	-	16	TRBV5-6
CASSQESFRVSSYNEQFF	TRBJ2-1	-	18	TRBV3-1/TRBV3-2
CASSLLDRPTGELFF	TRBJ2-2	-	15	TRBV28